The T cell receptor beta chain described here comes from a study of tumor-infiltrating lymphocytes in primary liver carcinoma. At the level of the study: Stage T1-T3 N0M0 tumors measured about 4 to 10 cm at most.

The CDR3 contains 11 residues. The V and J ends lost 8 bases and 11 bases respectively, with 18 bases between them. Germline CDR1 reads GTSNPN; CDR2 reads SVGIG (reference sequence). Scientists recovered RNA and DNA together from roughly 18-30 mg of unsorted bulk tissue. Synthesis of TCR beta cDNA was carried out from 500 ng total RNA with a constant-region primer. ARM-PCR was slightly modified, and three nested multiplex PCR rounds with it gave rise to the TCR beta libraries. Both of the initial two PCR rounds ran for around 9 cycles and employed TRBV1-TRBV30 forward primers alongside a C-beta reverse primer. TCRdb re-called the multiplex PCR reads with MiXCR, one entry per CDR3 protein. The profile shows 99,000 or so distinct CDR3 sequences, roughly 80% of them singletons.

Material: liver tumor tissue from sampling region 3. Subset noted: tumor region T3, left-lateral pole. The chain carries TRBV30 and TRBJ1-1; D is uncertain. The clonotype was recovered from a middle-aged man with primary liver carcinoma and hepatitis B virus infection. CDR3 sequence reads: CAMSSGNRAFF. The CDR3 DNA sequence: TGTGCCATGAGCTCGGGCAATAGGGCTTTCTTT.